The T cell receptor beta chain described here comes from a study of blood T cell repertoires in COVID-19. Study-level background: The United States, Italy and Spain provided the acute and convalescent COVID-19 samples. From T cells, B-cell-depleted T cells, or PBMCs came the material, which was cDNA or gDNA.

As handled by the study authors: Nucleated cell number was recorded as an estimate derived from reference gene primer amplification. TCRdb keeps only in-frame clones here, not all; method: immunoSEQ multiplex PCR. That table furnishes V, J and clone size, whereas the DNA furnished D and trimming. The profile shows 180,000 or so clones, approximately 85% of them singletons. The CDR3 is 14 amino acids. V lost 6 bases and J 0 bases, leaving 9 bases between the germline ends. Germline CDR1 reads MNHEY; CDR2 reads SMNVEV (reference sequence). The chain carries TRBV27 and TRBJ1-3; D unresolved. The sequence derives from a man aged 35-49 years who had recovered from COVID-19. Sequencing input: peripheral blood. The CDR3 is CASRPTNSGNTIYF. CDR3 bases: TGTGCCAGCAGGCCGACAAACTCTGGAAACACCATATATTTT.